This T cell receptor (beta chain) was captured by sequencing in a study of patients and donors after allogeneic stem cell transplantation. MiXCR, run by TCRdb on the RT-PCR reads, gives a single entry per CDR3 protein. The repertoire has 150,000 to 200,000 distinct CDR3 sequences, 30% of them found once; the top ten carry around 3%. Germline V gene data show CDR1 as SGHKS and CDR2 as YYEKEE (reference sequence). V lost 0 bases and J lost 0, with 13 bases in between. The CDR3 contains 16 residues. This clonotype was counted between two and nine times. The specimen was blood, either unsorted or a sorted T cell fraction (not recorded which). This chain connects TRBV5-5 to TRBJ2-7, with D maybe TRBD1 (6 bases). The receptor comes from a human donor who was either an allogeneic HSCT recipient or a stem cell or donor lymphocyte infusion donor (not recorded which). It is not recorded whose cells these are; they may come from a transplant donor. The CDR3 here is CASSLGFDRLSYEQYF. CDR3 DNA: TGTGCCAGCAGCTTGGGATTCGACAGGCTCTCCTACGAGCAGTACTTC.